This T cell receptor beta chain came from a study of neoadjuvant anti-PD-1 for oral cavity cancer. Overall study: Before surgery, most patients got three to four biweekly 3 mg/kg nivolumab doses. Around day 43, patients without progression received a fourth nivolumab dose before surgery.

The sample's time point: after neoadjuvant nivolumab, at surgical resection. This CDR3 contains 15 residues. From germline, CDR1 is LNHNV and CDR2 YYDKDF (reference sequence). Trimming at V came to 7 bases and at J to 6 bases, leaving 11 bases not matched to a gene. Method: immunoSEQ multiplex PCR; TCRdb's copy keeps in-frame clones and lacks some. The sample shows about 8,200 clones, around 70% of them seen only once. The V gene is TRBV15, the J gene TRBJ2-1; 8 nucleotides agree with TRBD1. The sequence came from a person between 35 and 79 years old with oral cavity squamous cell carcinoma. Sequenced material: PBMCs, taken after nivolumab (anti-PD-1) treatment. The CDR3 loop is CATTGGATKSNEQFF. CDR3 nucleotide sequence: TGTGCCACCACAGGGGGCGCCACAAAAAGCAATGAGCAGTTCTTC.